This T cell receptor beta chain was documented in a study of cytomegalovirus exposure and HLA in healthy donors. Germline loops: CDR1 SNHLY, CDR2 FYNNEI. The CDR3 sequence is 14 residues long. This clone occurred once. Its cognate antigen is unknown. 60 Vbeta and 13 Jbeta primers were used in PCR. Under the authors' procedure: Around 9.9 million shared chains were among the roughly 78 million unique TCR beta chains that a later analysis counted. Here immunoSEQ multiplex PCR was the method, and the copy in TCRdb shows in-frame clones only, minus some. From that table come the V and J calls and clone size; the DNA was used to work out D and trimming. This sample carries around 210,000 clones, approximately 85% of them seen once, and the ten largest clones take approximately 0.24%. Regarding the study as a whole: TCR beta sequences reportedly predicted most subjects' HLA-A and HLA-B alleles accurately.

The source material was PBMCs. This receptor was obtained from a girl aged 2 to 10 in good health and CMV-seronegative. The rearrangement links TRBV2 to TRBJ2-5; D not certain. The DNA matches TRBJ2-7 better at its end, which makes the J call doubtful. CDR3 amino acids: CASINTVRAYEQYF. DNA for the CDR3: TGTGCCAGCATCAATACGGTACGAGCCTACGAGCAGTACTTC.